The TCR beta chain under discussion was sequenced for a study of shared clonotypes between healthy human individuals (dated by TCRdb to 2019 to 2021). Study-wide context: A few men and a couple of women, aged 18 to 49 years, made up the cohort. Libraries were prepared and TCR repertoires were sequenced by different laboratories using diverse techniques, in order to increase sequencing depth and limit assay-specific biases. Per donor, three plates each were used for CD4 naive and CD4 memory, two for CD8 naive, and one for CD8 memory. Blood TCR repertoires of roughly five healthy adults were deeply sequenced to estimate repertoire size and the extent of clonotype sharing between individuals. Between about 0.85 and 9.5 billion PBMCs per donor were obtained by leukapheresis. Overall study results and their limits: Because the study included a small number of donors, the genetic and exposure-history diversity represented was limited. Incomplete sequencing was indicated by rarefaction of sorted-subset datasets, despite the large sequencing depth. Sampling was limited to blood, and TCR repertoires in tissue likely differ from TCR repertoires in blood. When a handful of donors were compared, the shared fraction of clonotypes was around 4.6% for naive CD4, 3.5% to 4% for naive CD8, 2% to 2.5% for memory CD4, and roughly 0.43% for memory CD8. Based on pairwise subsampling, the degree of clonotype sharing among donors was expected to be affected by sequencing depth. Higher generation probabilities were observed for clonotypes shared by all four sorted-subset donors than for non-shared clonotypes. Estimated clonotype richness was generally larger for naive than for memory subsets.

Using the deep immunoSEQ assay, multiplex PCR amplified TCR CDR3 regions from genomic DNA. Genomic DNA extracted from each cell subset was distributed evenly over all wells of several immunoSEQ 96-well plates, and each plate served as one replicate. For sorted subsets, each replicate PCR was loaded with around 220 ng genomic DNA, equivalent to some 27,000 T cell genomes. The purified libraries were quantified using a Qubit 3.0 fluorometer, sized with a Bioanalyzer 2100, and then quantified again using the KAPA Library Quantification kit. Each immunoSEQ 96-well plate was sequenced on its own single-read 150-cycle Illumina NextSeq 550 flow cell. Per the source publication's procedure: Because the immunoSEQ output held only junctional sequences and lacked quality scores, the filtering could not match the filtering applied to full-length reads. Sequences were annotated with PyIR, a Python wrapper for IgBLAST v1.9, and V/J genes and CDR3 were assigned using IMGT germline references. Reads were removed for weak V/J assignments (E-value above 1e-6), missing CDR3, stop codons, out-of-frame junctions, or ambiguous translated residues. V3J clonotypes were defined as sequences sharing the same inferred V gene, J gene, and CDR3 amino acid sequence. Percentage overlap between repertoires was calculated by dividing the number of shared unique clonotypes by the size of the smaller repertoire. Richness of each repertoire was evaluated using RTK rarefaction, the Chao1 estimator, and Recon v2.1 estimates of unobserved clonotypes. Generation probabilities for all TCRbeta clonotypes obtained by the gDNA method from a few donors were computed using OLGA. This is the immuneACCESS table as TCRdb keeps it, with only in-frame sequences that have V and J called. A part of the clones is gone; compared with another copy, unresolved V genes explain less than half, and the rest is unexplained. V, J and clone size were drawn from that table, and D and trimming were deduced from the DNA. The sample table records 650,000 to 800,000 clones; roughly 72% of these occur just once. Roughly 1.8% of the sample belongs to the ten largest clones.

Healthy HIV-negative adults with no recently reported acute infections or vaccinations were included as donors. Every donor was a Caucasian adult living in Nashville, Tennessee, USA. CD4+ T cells were enriched by magnetic negative selection; naive cells were then positively selected on CD45RA, and the negative fraction formed the memory subset. After blood collection by leukapheresis, PBMCs were isolated using Ficoll-Histopaque density gradient centrifugation and then cryopreserved in the vapor phase of liquid nitrogen. Analytical flow cytometry was used to check the purity and quantity of every magnetically sorted T cell population. Genomic DNA was isolated from every sorted fraction and measured by UV absorbance on a Nanodrop 2000c. Points on this clone: It has no known antigen specificity. Base qualities were left out, and no much larger clone turns up one base away.

Sequenced input: memory CD4+ T cells sorted from blood. What the cell subset or site label conveys for this sample: CD45RA-negative fraction. This clonotype originated in a young woman in good health.

Here is the DNA: TGTGCCACGACGGGGCGCGGCGGGGAGCTGTTTTTT. This sequence encodes CATTGRGGELFF. Here the chain combines TRBV2 and TRBJ2-2, with the D gene tentatively TRBD1 or TRBD2, based on 5 matching bases in each. A distance of 13 bases separates the germline ends of V and J, which lose 10 bases and 7 bases respectively. Taken from cysteine to phenylalanine, the CDR3 has 12 residues. The kept DNA is CDR3 alone, 36 bases in frame from the first base. CDR1 and CDR2, per the germline V gene, are SNHLY and FYNNEI.